This TCR beta chain emerged from a study of blood T cells in healthy people across ages (dated by TCRdb to between 2015 and 2016). About the investigation overall: In model experiments, roughly one uniquely barcoded TCR beta cDNA molecule per two T cells was captured by template switching. Using deep sequencing normalized with unique cDNA molecular identifiers, the study measured how TCR beta repertoire diversity changes with age. Four age groups were formed from the donors: young (average roughly 15 years), middle-aged (approximately 39), aged (about 62) and long-lived (more than 75). To avoid experimental bias, donors of different ages were randomly spread across the sequencing lanes. The study analyzed two additional independent replicas of 1 million unique cDNA reads from the same blood draw for two donors, one aged 18 to 30 and one aged 80 or older.

Counted from cysteine to phenylalanine, this CDR3 has 17 amino acids. Of the read, only the CDR3 DNA is kept; its 51 bases are in frame from base 1. A distance of 20 bases separates the germline ends of V and J, which lose 6 bases and 2 bases respectively. Findings and caveats that apply to the study as a whole: Because donor CMV infection status was unknown, age-related changes in expanded clonotypes were potentially confounded. Estimates of total diversity based on one million sequenced T cells were considered lower bounds and underestimates. Compared with the aged group, the long-lived group had more naive CD4+ T cells, fewer expanded clones and increased TCR diversity, a pattern suggesting age selection. There was a strong correlation between observed TCR beta diversity and the percentage of naive T cells measured by flow cytometry. Observed TCR beta diversity per million T cells fell roughly linearly with age, and a significant reduction was already apparent by age about 36. Because profiling used bulk unsorted PBMCs, naive and antigen-experienced compartments could not be compared conclusively.

This clonotype has just a few counts. Its specific antigen is unknown. It has no much larger one-base neighbor in the sample; base qualities were not kept. The protocol used for the library was 5' RACE. Sequencing was carried out with an Illumina HiSeq 2500. A second roughly 6 to 11 cycle PCR used a sample-barcoded 5' primer and a J-beta primer mix. A template-switch 5' adaptor carrying 12 random nucleotides introduced a unique molecular identifier onto each TCR beta cDNA molecule. Each sample yielded at least 2.5 million CDR3-containing paired-end reads. First-strand cDNA synthesis was performed from all RNA using the Mint cDNA synthesis kit, with priming by a TRBC-specific oligonucleotide. Following uracil-DNA glycosylase treatment, all cDNA underwent a first 18-cycle PCR with the universal primers M1SS and BC2_uni_R. As for how the authors treated the data: For normalization, 1 million high-quality reads, each with a distinct molecular identifier, were randomly selected from each sample. Reads with shared molecular identifiers were discarded instead of being binned into consensus sequences. MiTCR, run with a Q25 quality threshold and the strictest error-elimination algorithm, handled CDR3 identification, clonotype clustering and error correction. A nonparametric unseen species model using Euler transformation provided a lower-bound estimate of total TCR beta diversity. TCRdb reprocessing: public reads trimmed at Q25 with fastp, clones called with MiXCR, in-frame beta chains kept. Rows are unified per CDR3 protein, each entry keeping the most common DNA and genes. The V and J calls reflect TCRdb's pipeline rather than the authors' work. For this sample the table gives just under 750,000 distinct CDR3 sequences, of which over 20% were detected only once. About 22% of the sample is held by the ten biggest clonotypes.

Donors were 39 systemically healthy Caucasian individuals from Russia aged roughly 6 to 90 years. Ten milliliters of peripheral blood were collected from each donor into EDTA-treated Vacutainer tubes. Ficoll-Paque density-gradient centrifugation was used to isolate PBMCs, with at least 6.5 million per sample. Trizol reagent was used to extract total RNA from PBMCs, with at least 5 micrograms per sample. Naive CD45RAhigh/CD27high T cell percentages were measured by flow cytometry on a PBMC aliquot from every donor. Sequencing input: blood. The receptor chain draws on TRBV12-3 or TRBV12-4 and TRBJ2-1, and the D gene may be TRBD2, 5 bases matching. This sequence was found in a man between 65 and 85 years old in good health. The sequenced DNA is TGTGCCAGCAGACCCACGGCGAGGGTTAAGGCCTACAATGAGCAGTTCTTC. Translated, it gives CASRPTARVKAYNEQFF.